These 8 T cell receptor beta chains originate from one sample sequenced in a study of cytomegalovirus exposure and HLA in healthy donors. The PCR used 60 Vbeta and 13 Jbeta primers. TCRdb's copy holds only in-frame clones and misses some; the assay was immunoSEQ multiplex PCR. Of around 110,000 clones in the sample, 81% were seen once. The sequenced sample was PBMCs. The receptors were gathered from a woman in her twenties or thirties in good health and CMV-seronegative.

This sequence joins TRBV5-1 and TRBJ2-1; tentatively, D is TRBD1 (6 bases). The germline V gene encodes CDR1 SGHRS and CDR2 YFSETQ. V lost 0 bases and J lost 5, with 9 bases in between. The CDR3 contains 14 residues. CDR3 protein: CASSLGDKNNEQFF. The CDR3 region has the DNA TGCGCCAGCAGCTTGGGGGACAAAAACAATGAGCAGTTCTTC.

V usage is TRBV5-4 and J usage is TRBJ2-3; 8 nucleotides line up with TRBD1. The V gene end was trimmed by 2 bases and the J gene end by 10 bases; junction bases not matched to a gene: 6. The CDR3 loop spans 13 amino acids. CDR1 and CDR2 from the germline V gene are SGHNT and YYREEE (reference sequence). The chain's CDR3 is CASSFETGESQYF. CDR3 nucleotides: TGTGCCAGCAGCTTTGAGACAGGGGAATCGCAGTATTTT.

V gene TRBV5-8 combines with J gene TRBJ2-7; TRBD1 might be the D (5 bases). The CDR3 length is 15 residues. V was cut by 0 bases and J by 0 bases, with 10 bases left in between. Germline-derived CDR1 and CDR2 are SGHTS and YDEGEE. The CDR3 DNA reads as TGTGCCAGCAGCTTGGGGAACAGGATCTCCTACGAGCAGTACTTC. This codes for CASSLGNRISYEQYF. The full variable domain, rest sourced from reference TRBV5-8 and TRBJ2-7, is EAGVTQSPTHLIKTRGQQATLRCSPISGHTSVYWYQQALGLGLQFLLWYDEGEERNRGNFPPRFSGRQFPNYSSELNVNALELEDSALYLCASSLGNRISYEQYFGPGTRLTVT.

This clone was counted only a few times. This sequence joins TRBV6-5 and TRBJ1-1; TRBD1 agrees at 7 bases. The CDR3 has 15 amino acids. V shed 0 bases, J shed 5 bases, and the junction held 6 bases outside the gene matches. Germline assignment: CDR1 MNHEY and CDR2 SVGAGI. Here the CDR3 DNA reads TGTGCCAGCAGTTACTCATACAGGGGAGAAACTGAAGCTTTCTTT. Amino acid sequence: CASSYSYRGETEAFF.

This sequence joins TRBV6-1 and TRBJ2-7; TRBD1 matches 7 bases. The CDR3 length is 15 residues. Germline CDR1 MNHNS, CDR2 SASEGT. Trimming took 7 bases from V and 1 from J; bases not matched to a gene: 10. CDR3: CASNPMTGMSYEQYF. Written as DNA, the CDR3 is TGTGCCAGCAACCCTATGACAGGGATGTCCTACGAGCAGTACTTC.

The gene calls are TRBV7-8 and TRBJ1-1; 8 bases match TRBD1. Trimming cost V 5 bases and J 3 bases; bases outside gene matches: 17. In germline, CDR1 is SGHVS, CDR2 FQNEAQ. The CDR3 runs 18 residues. The CDR3 DNA reads as TGTGCCAGCAGCGAGCCATCGGACAGGGCCTTTCGGGACACTGAAGCTTTCTTT. Amino acids: CASSEPSDRAFRDTEAFF.

The chain couples TRBV5-1 to TRBJ2-2; TRBD1 matches 9 bases. This CDR3 has 18 amino acids. CDR1 and CDR2 (germline): SGHRS, YFSETQ. After removal of 3 bases from V and 3 bases from J, the junction contained 12 bases not matched to a gene. The CDR3 region has the DNA TGCGCCAGCAGCTCAGCCCCGGGACAGGGATACGACACCGGGGAGCTGTTTTTT. Amino acid sequence: CASSSAPGQGYDTGELFF.

The chain has TRBV5-8 and TRBJ2-3; a possible D gene is TRBD2 (6 bases). CDR3 length: 15 amino acids. Looked up from germline, CDR1 is SGHTS and CDR2 is YDEGEE. V dropped 4 bases and J dropped 0 bases, with 12 bases sitting between them. Here the CDR3 DNA reads TGTGCCAGCAGCCCACGGCTAGCGAGCACAGATACGCAGTATTTT. Amino acids: CASSPRLASTDTQYF.